This TCR beta chain was documented in a study of blood T cell repertoires in COVID-19 (dated by TCRdb to 2018 to 2021). For the study in its entirety: The collaborator samples originated in the United States, Italy and Spain and spanned the acute and convalescent phases of COVID-19. The prospective study material was composed of cDNA or gDNA derived from T cells, B-cell-depleted T cells, or PBMCs. The dataset comprised deeply sampled blood TCRbeta repertoires from subjects exposed to, actively infected with, or recovered from COVID-19. The repertoires were released in a freely available public database meant as a resource for research on the immune response to SARS-CoV-2. Samples came from the ongoing ImmuneRACE study (first 160 participants) plus 1,254 subjects from 6 global collaborators. Sample metadata almost always included a de-identified subject ID, COVID-19 status, age in years and sex. HLA class I and class II types, where available, came from metadata supplied by the sample provider rather than from assay-based typing.

V sheds 8 bases and J sheds 1 base, leaving 12 bases between their ends. CDR1 SNHLY and CDR2 FYNNEI are derived from the germline V gene. The CDR3 contains 14 residues, cysteine and phenylalanine counted. The CDR3 DNA has 42 bases and is translated from base 1. Concerning this clone itself: It has no known antigen specificity. No per-base quality is available; no much larger clone lies one base away.

The immunoSEQ Assay, a bias-controlled multiplex PCR, was used to amplify TCRbeta CDR3 regions from genomic DNA. As for the authors' bioinformatics: Nucleated cell counts per sample were estimated from amplification of reference gene primers within the assay. To quantify the absolute abundance of each unique TCRbeta CDR3 rearrangement, sequence reads were collapsed and filtered. For each sample, productive Simpson clonality was calculated by taking the square root of Simpson's diversity index across productive rearrangements. The table comes from immuneACCESS by way of TCRdb, which keeps in-frame sequences with V and J called. Part of the clones is missing from these tables; in studies checked, under half for an unresolved V gene and the rest for unknown reasons. V, J and clone size are those of that table, while D and trimming were read from the DNA. The sample table shows fewer than 45,000 clones, and more than 85% are seen once. The top ten hold around 5% of the sample.

Overall study results and their limits: Clinical and demographic metadata were provided uncurated, with the amount varying by source and participant.

Collaborating institutions collected whole blood in K2EDTA tubes following their own protocols. For TCRbeta analysis, collaborator samples were shipped as frozen whole blood, as isolated PBMCs, or as DNA extracted from either sample type. Sequencing was carried out using peripheral blood. This clonotype was obtained from a human donor in a cohort sampled during active COVID-19. This chain joins TRBV2 to TRBJ2-1; D gene: possibly TRBD2, on 5 matching bases. The CDR3 region has the sequence CASQREQSYNEQFF. The nucleotide sequence is TGTGCCAGCCAAAGGGAGCAGTCCTACAATGAGCAGTTCTTC.